This note documents a single T cell receptor beta chain sequence. This sample is part of a study of blood T cell repertoires in COVID-19. TCRdb keeps only in-frame clones here, not all; method: immunoSEQ multiplex PCR. The sample consists of around 220,000 clones, around nine tenths of them appearing once. This CDR3 is 15 amino acids long. Trimming took off 2 bases at V and 0 bases at J, with 8 bases between the two ends. CDR1 and CDR2 from the germline V gene are LGHNA and YSLEER. Material for sequencing was peripheral blood. This TCR was recovered from a woman between 35 and 50 years old who had recovered from COVID-19. The rearrangement links TRBV4-3 to TRBJ1-5; tentative D call: TRBD1 (6 bases). The DNA for the CDR3 is TGCGCCAGCAGCCAATACAGGGATAGCAATCAGCCCCAGCATTTT. It yields the protein CASSQYRDSNQPQHF.